This T cell receptor beta chain was identified during a study of metastatic and nonmetastatic thyroid tumors. Study-wide background: For malignant and benign thyroid patients, tumor or nodule tissue and blood were the sources whose repertoires were compared.

No patient had received any treatment before thyroid surgery. The CDR3 runs to 13 residues. Germline assignment: CDR1 SQVTM and CDR2 ANQGSEA. In this sample, this clone turned up many times. TCRdb reprocessed the PCR reads using MiXCR. Of 91,000 or so clones listed, 12% are singletons. The sequenced sample was blood. The receptor's source is a female donor with papillary thyroid cancer or a benign thyroid nodule (not recorded which). Some clones in this sample may be carry-over from other donors' samples. J is TRBJ2-2 and V is TRBV29-1; the D gene is possibly TRBD2 (6 bases). The CDR3 spells CIVGSPNTGELFF. The CDR3 coding sequence is TGCATCGTCGGGAGCCCGAACACCGGGGAGCTGTTTTTT.